The text below deals with one T cell receptor (beta chain). The data originate from a study of T cell responses to AZD1222 COVID-19 vaccine. The CDR3 runs to 16 residues. Trimming cost V 1 base and J 7 bases; bases outside gene matches: 10. Germline V lookup: CDR1 SGHTA, CDR2 FQGNSA. TCRdb's table, derived via immunoSEQ multiplex PCR, lists solely in-frame clones and lacks some. This table has about 150,000 clones, around 94% appearing once. The rearrangement joins TRBV7-2 to TRBJ1-2; 9 nucleotides match TRBD1. This sequence was found in an adult in good health. The sample here was peripheral blood, taken on day 0 of AZD1222 vaccination. The CDR3 loop reads CASSLEGNRGLGGYTF. The CDR3 bases are TGTGCCAGCAGCTTAGAGGGAAACAGGGGGCTGGGTGGCTACACCTTC.